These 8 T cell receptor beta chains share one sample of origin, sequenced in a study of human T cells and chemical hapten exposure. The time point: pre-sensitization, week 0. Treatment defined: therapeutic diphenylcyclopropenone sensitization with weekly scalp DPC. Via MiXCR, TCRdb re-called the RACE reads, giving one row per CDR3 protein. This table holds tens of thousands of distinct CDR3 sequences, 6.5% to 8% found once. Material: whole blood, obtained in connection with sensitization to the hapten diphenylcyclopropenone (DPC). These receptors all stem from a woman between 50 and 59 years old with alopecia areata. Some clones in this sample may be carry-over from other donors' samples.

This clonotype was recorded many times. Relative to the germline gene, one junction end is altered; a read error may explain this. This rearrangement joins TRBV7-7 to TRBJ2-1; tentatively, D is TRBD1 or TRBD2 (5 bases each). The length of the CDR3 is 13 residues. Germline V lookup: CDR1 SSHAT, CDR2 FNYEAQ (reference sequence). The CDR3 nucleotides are TGTGCTAGCAGCTTATCTGGGGGTAATGAGCAGTTCTTC. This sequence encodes CASSLSGGNEQFF.

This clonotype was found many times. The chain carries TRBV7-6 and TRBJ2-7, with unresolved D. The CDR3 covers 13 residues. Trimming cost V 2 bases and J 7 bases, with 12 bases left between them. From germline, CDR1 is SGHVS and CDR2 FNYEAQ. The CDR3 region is CASSLISSKEQYF. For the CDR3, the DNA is TGTGCCAGCAGCTTAATATCTAGTAAGGAGCAGTACTTC.

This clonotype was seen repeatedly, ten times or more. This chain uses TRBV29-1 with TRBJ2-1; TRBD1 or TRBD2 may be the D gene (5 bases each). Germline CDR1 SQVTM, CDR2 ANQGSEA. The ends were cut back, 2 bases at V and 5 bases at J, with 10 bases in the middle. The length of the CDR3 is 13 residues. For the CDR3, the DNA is TGCAGCGTTGAACCCCGGGGACACAATGAGCAGTTCTTC. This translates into CSVEPRGHNEQFF.

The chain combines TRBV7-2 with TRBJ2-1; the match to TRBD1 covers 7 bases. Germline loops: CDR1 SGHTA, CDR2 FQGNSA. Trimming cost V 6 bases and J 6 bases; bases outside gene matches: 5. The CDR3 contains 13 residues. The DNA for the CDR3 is TGTGCCAGCAGTTTCGACAGGGCCAATGAGCAGTTCTTC. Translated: CASSFDRANEQFF.

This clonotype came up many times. The CDR3 DNA reads as TGTGCCAGTAGTTCCTCCGGGACCCTGACCGGGGAGCTGTTTTTT. It yields the protein CASSSSGTLTGELFF. V is TRBV19 and J is TRBJ2-2; the D gene could be TRBD1 or TRBD2 (5 bases each). The CDR3 length is 15 residues. Trimming removed 5 bases at V and 5 bases at J, with 15 bases between. The V gene's germline CDR1 is LNHDA and CDR2 SQIVND (reference sequence).

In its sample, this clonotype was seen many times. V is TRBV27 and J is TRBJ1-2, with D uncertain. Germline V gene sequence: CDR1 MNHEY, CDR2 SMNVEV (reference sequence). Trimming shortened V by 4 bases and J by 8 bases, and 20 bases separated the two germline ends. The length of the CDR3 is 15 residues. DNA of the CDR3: TGTGCCAGCAGTTCCTACCGTCAGGTCCTCGGGGGCTACACCTTC. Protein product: CASSSYRQVLGGYTF.

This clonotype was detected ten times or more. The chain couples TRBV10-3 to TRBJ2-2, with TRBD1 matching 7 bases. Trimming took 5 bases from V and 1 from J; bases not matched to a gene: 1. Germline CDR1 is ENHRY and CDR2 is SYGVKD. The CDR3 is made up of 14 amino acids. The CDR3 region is CAISRTGNTGELFF. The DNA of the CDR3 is TGTGCCATCAGTCGGACAGGGAACACCGGGGAGCTGTTTTTT.

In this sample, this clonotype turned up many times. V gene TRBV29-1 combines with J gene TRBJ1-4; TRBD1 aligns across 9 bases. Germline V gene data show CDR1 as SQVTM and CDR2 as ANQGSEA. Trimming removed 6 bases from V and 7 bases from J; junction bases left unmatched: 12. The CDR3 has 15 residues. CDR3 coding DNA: TGCAGCGTCCGGAAGCTACAGGGGGCGGGTGAAAAACTGTTTTTT. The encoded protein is CSVRKLQGAGEKLFF.